Below, 9 T cell receptor beta chains from the same sample are listed, as sequenced in a study of CD8 T cells in ankylosing spondylitis. TCRdb redid the calling of the 5' RACE reads with MiXCR, one entry per CDR3 protein. The sample contains some 120,000 distinct CDR3 sequences, approximately 13% of which appear only once. Sequencing was done on a sample of blood, either unsorted or a sorted T cell fraction (not recorded which). The receptors derive from a female donor with ankylosing spondylitis or in good health (not recorded which).

The V call is TRBV7-9, the J call TRBJ2-2; 11 nucleotides align to TRBD1. Germline CDR1 SEHNR, CDR2 FQNEAQ (reference sequence). There are 16 residues in the CDR3. With 5 bases clipped from V and 3 bases from J, the junction kept 5 bases outside the gene matches. The CDR3 loop reads CASSQGQGEYTGELFF. The CDR3 coding sequence is TGTGCCAGCAGCCAGGGACAGGGGGAGTACACCGGGGAGCTGTTTTTT.

The genes are TRBV7-8 and TRBJ1-2, with D unclear. Per germline, CDR1 SGHVS and CDR2 FQNEAQ. V lost 3 bases to trimming and J lost 6 bases, with 14 bases between them. The CDR3 runs 14 residues. CDR3 in DNA: TGTGCCAGCAGCTTCCCGGGGTCGAGGGATGGCTACACCTTC. Encoded protein: CASSFPGSRDGYTF.

There are a few counts of this clonotype. The chain carries TRBV20-1 and TRBJ2-1, with 7 bases identical to TRBD2. Germline V lookup: CDR1 DFQATT, CDR2 SNEGSKA (reference sequence). Trimming removed 1 base from V and 2 bases from J; junction bases left unmatched: 8. The length of the CDR3 is 16 residues. Written as DNA, the CDR3 is TGCAGTGCTAGAGTCGGGAGCGGGACCGCCTACAATGAGCAGTTCTTC. It encodes CSARVGSGTAYNEQFF.

This clonotype was detected a few times. The rearrangement uses TRBV20-1 and TRBJ2-2; D is undetermined. V was cut by 6 bases and J by 4 bases, with 15 bases left in between. Germline V lookup: CDR1 DFQATT, CDR2 SNEGSKA (reference sequence). This CDR3 spans 14 amino acids. The chain's CDR3 is CSAPNLGFTGELFF. The CDR3 bases are TGCAGTGCCCCAAACCTAGGTTTCACCGGGGAGCTGTTTTTT.

Notes on this clonotype: The junction differs from germline at one of its ends, possibly a read error. In DNA form, the CDR3 reads TGCAGTACTAGAGATTCCGGGACACCAAGCGATGAGCAGTTCTTC. Translating gives CSTRDSGTPSDEQFF. The chain links TRBV20-1 to TRBJ2-1, with a weak D call TRBD1 (6 bases). Per germline, CDR1 DFQATT and CDR2 SNEGSKA (reference sequence). The length of the CDR3 is 15 residues.

Many counts were recorded for this clonotype. V gene TRBV7-2 combines with J gene TRBJ2-7; 7 nucleotides match TRBD1. This CDR3 is 15 amino acids long. The germline gives CDR1 SGHTA, CDR2 FQGNSA. The ends lost 3 bases at V and 3 bases at J; junction bases unmatched: 8. The CDR3 DNA is TGTGCCAGCAGCTTTGCCGGGACAGAAAGCTACGAGCAGTACTTC. As protein: CASSFAGTESYEQYF.

In regard to this clonotype: Being one base from a much bigger clone, this may be a read error. The CDR3 here is CAWSDWVRGFLKGYTF. The CDR3 region has the DNA TGTGCCTGGAGTGATTGGGTCCGGGGTTTCCTTAAGGGCTACACCTTC. The chain carries TRBV30 and TRBJ1-2; D ambiguous. Trimming removed 1 base at V and 8 bases at J, with 23 bases between. The length of the CDR3 is 16 residues. Germline loops: CDR1 GTSNPN, CDR2 SVGIG (reference sequence).

The genes are TRBV7-8 and TRBJ2-5, with a tentative D call TRBD2 (6 bases). CDR1 and CDR2 (germline): SGHVS, FQNEAQ. Trimming stripped 6 bases from V and 1 base from J, with 12 bases between. The length of the CDR3 is 14 residues. CDR3 DNA sequence: TGTGCCAGCAGGGTAGCGGTTCTCCAAGAGACCCAGTACTTC. Encoded protein: CASRVAVLQETQYF.

The genes are TRBV5-1 and TRBJ2-1; D unclear. The CDR3 is made up of 19 amino acids. Germline V gene data show CDR1 as SGHRS and CDR2 as YFSETQ. V dropped 4 bases and J dropped 6 bases, with 29 bases sitting between them. As DNA, the CDR3 is TGCGCCAGCAGCCGGAGATGGGCAGTTCAACGGTCCTCATTCAATGAGCAGTTCTTC. Its translation is CASSRRWAVQRSSFNEQFF. Supplemented by reference TRBV5-1 and TRBJ2-1, the full variable domain reads KAGVTQTPRYLIKTRGQQVTLSCSPISGHRSVSWYQQTPGQGLQFLFEYFSETQRNKGNFPGRFSGRQFSNSRSEMNVSTLELGDSALYLCASSRRWAVQRSSFNEQFFGPGTRLTVL.